The 5 T cell receptor beta chains given below trace back to one sample, sequenced in a study of OX40 agonist ivuxolimab in advanced cancers. Profiling relied on immunoSEQ multiplex PCR, and the TCRdb table lists in-frame clones only, not all of them. The sample shows around 82,000 clones, 88% of them seen only once. The sequenced sample was CD4+ or CD8+ T cells sorted from blood, obtained in a trial of the OX40 agonist ivuxolimab. These receptors were collected from an adult with an advanced solid tumor such as melanoma, head and neck, liver or kidney cancer.

The genes are TRBV5-4 and TRBJ1-3; maybe TRBD1 (6 bases). Trimming cost V 4 bases and J 0 bases, with 14 bases left between them. Germline assignment: CDR1 SGHNT and CDR2 YYREEE (reference sequence). The CDR3 runs to 16 residues. The CDR3 DNA follows: TGTGCCAGCAGCCTCGGCGGACAGATCTCTGGAAACACCATATATTTT. Protein: CASSLGGQISGNTIYF.

The chain uses TRBV18 and TRBJ1-1, with no clear D. CDR1 KGHSH and CDR2 LQKENI come from the germline V gene. V was pared by 2 bases and J by 1 base, with 8 bases between. CDR3 length: 14 amino acids. The CDR3 is CASSPGEANTEAFF. DNA for the CDR3: TGTGCCAGCTCACCAGGGGAGGCGAACACTGAAGCTTTCTTT.

The chain carries TRBV5-1 and TRBJ1-1; D is unresolved. The CDR3 runs to 13 residues. Trimming removed 3 bases at V and 3 bases at J, with 9 bases between. The germline V gene encodes CDR1 SGHRS and CDR2 YFSETQ. The CDR3 protein is CASSYAADTEAFF. The CDR3, as DNA: TGCGCCAGCAGCTACGCAGCGGACACTGAAGCTTTCTTT.

This sequence joins TRBV2 and TRBJ1-5; D not resolved. Germline values: CDR1 SNHLY, CDR2 FYNNEI. V dropped 7 bases and J dropped 1 base, with 8 bases sitting between them. The CDR3 is 13 residues long. The CDR3 is CASKQESNQPQHF. In nucleotides, the CDR3 is TGTGCCAGCAAGCAGGAGAGCAATCAGCCCCAGCATTTT.

This clone turned up a few times. The V gene is TRBV14, the J gene TRBJ2-2; D is ambiguous. CDR3 size: 12 residues. The germline V gene has CDR1 SGHDN and CDR2 FVKESK. The V end lost 10 bases, the J end lost 2 bases, and 8 bases lay between the germline ends. CDR3 amino acids: CATAVNTGELFF. The CDR3 nucleotides read TGTGCCACCGCGGTAAACACCGGGGAGCTGTTTTTT. Full variable domain (outside the CDR3, taken from reference TRBV14 and TRBJ2-2): EAGVTQFPSHSVIEKGQTVTLRCDPISGHDNLYWYRRVMGKEIKFLLHFVKESKQDESGMPNNRFLAERTGGTYSTLKVQPAELEDSGVYFCATAVNTGELFFGEGSRLTVL.